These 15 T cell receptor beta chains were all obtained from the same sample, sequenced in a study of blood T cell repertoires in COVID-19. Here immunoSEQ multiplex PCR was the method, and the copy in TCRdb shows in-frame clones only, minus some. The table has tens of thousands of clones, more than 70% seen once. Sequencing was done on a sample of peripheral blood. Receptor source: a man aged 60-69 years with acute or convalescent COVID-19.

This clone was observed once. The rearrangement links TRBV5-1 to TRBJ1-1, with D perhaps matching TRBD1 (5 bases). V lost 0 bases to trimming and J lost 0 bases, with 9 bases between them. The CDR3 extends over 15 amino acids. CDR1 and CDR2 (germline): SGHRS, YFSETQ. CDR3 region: CASSLEGALNTEAFF. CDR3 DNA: TGCGCCAGCAGCTTGGAAGGGGCTCTGAACACTGAAGCTTTCTTT.

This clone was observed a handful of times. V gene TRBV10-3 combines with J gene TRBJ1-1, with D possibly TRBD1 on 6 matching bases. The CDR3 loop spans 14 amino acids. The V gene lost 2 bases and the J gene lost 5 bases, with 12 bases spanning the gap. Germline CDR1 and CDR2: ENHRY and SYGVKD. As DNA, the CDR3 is TGTGCCATCAGTGAGGCAGGGGTTGGGACTGAAGCTTTCTTT. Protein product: CAISEAGVGTEAFF.

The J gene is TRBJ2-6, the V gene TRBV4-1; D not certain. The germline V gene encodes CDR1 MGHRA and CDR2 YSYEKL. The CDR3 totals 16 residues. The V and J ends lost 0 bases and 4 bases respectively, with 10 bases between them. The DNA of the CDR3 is TGCGCCAGCAGCCAAGATGCCGCGTCCGGGGCCAACGTCCTGACTTTC. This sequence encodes CASSQDAASGANVLTF.

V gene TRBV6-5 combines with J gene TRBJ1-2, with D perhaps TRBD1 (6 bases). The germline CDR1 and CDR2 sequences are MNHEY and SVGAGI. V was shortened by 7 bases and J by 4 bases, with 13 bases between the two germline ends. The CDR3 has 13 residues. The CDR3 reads CASTKDRSYGYTF. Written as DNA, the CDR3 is TGTGCCAGCACTAAAGACAGGTCCTATGGCTACACCTTC.

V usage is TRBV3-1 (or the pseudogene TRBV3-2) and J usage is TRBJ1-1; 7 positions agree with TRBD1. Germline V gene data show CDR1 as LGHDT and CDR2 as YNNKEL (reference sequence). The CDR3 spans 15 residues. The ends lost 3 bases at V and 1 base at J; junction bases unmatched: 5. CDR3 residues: CASSQSGQTNTEAFF. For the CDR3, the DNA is TGTGCCAGCAGCCAGTCGGGACAGACGAACACTGAAGCTTTCTTT.

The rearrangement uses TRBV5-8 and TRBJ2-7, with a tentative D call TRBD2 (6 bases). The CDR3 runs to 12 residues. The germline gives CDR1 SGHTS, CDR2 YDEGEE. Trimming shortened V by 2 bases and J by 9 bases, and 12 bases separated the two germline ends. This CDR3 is CASSLRGFGQYF. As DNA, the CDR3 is TGTGCCAGCAGCTTACGGGGGTTCGGGCAGTACTTC. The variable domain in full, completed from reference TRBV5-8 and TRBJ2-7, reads EAGVTQSPTHLIKTRGQQATLRCSPISGHTSVYWYQQALGLGLQFLLWYDEGEERNRGNFPPRFSGRQFPNYSSELNVNALELEDSALYLCASSLRGFGQYFGPGTRLTVT.

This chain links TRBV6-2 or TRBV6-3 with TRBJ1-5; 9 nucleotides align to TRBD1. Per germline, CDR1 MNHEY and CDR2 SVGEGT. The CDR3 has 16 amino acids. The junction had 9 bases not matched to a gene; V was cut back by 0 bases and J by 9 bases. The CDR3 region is CASSYSSSGQGRPQHF. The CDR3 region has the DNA TGTGCCAGCAGTTACTCGAGTAGTGGACAGGGGAGGCCCCAGCATTTT.

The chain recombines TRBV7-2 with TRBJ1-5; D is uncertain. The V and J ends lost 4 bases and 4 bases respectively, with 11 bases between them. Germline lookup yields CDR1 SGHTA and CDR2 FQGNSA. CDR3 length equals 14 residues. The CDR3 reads CASSSPPFNQPQHF. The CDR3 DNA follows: TGTGCCAGCAGCTCCCCCCCATTTAATCAGCCCCAGCATTTT.

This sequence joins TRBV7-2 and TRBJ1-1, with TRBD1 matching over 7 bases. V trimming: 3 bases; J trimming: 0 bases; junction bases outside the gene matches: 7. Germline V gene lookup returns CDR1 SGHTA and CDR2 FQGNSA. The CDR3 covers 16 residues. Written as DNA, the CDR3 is TGTGCCAGCAGCTTGGGCCCAGGGGGGCTGAACACTGAAGCTTTCTTT. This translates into CASSLGPGGLNTEAFF.

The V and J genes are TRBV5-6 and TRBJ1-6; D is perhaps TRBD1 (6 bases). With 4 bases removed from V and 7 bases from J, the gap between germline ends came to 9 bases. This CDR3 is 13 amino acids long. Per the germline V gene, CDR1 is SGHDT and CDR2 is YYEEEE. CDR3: CASSGQGNSPLHF. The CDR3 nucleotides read TGTGCCAGCAGCGGCCAGGGGAATTCACCCCTCCACTTT.

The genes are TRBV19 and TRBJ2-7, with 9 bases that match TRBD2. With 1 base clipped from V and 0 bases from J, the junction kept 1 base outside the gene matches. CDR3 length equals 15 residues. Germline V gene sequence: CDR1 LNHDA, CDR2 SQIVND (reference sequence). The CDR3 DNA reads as TGTGCCAGTAGTATAGGCGGGGGGGACTCCTACGAGCAGTACTTC. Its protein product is CASSIGGGDSYEQYF.

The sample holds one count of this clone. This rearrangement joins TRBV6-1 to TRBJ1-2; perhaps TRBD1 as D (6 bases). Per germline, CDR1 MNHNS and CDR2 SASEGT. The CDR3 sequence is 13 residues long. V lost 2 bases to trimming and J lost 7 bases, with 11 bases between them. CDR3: CASSELSGVGYTF. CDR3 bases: TGTGCCAGCAGTGAATTGTCAGGGGTTGGCTACACCTTC.

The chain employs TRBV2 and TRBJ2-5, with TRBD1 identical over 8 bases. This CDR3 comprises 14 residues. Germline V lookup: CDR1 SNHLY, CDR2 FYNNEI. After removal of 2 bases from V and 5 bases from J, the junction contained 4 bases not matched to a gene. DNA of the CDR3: TGTGCCAGCAGTGAACAGGGGGCGGGCGAGACCCAGTACTTC. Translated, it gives CASSEQGAGETQYF.

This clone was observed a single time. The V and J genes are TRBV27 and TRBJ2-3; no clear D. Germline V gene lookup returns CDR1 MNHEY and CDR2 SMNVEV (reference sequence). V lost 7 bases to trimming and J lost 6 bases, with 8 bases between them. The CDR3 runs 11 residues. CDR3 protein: CASTSGDTQYF. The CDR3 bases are TGTGCCAGCACCTCCGGGGATACGCAGTATTTT.

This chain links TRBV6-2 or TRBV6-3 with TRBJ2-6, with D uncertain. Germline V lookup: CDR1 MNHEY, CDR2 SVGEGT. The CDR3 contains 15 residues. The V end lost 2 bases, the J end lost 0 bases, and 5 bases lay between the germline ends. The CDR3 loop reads CASSYGISGANVLTF. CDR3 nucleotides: TGTGCCAGCAGTTACGGCATCTCTGGGGCCAACGTCCTGACTTTC.